This T cell receptor beta chain was recorded in a study of T cells in Graves' hyperthyroidism and ophthalmopathy. Germline CDR1 reads LGHDT; CDR2 reads YNNKEL (reference sequence). CDR3 length: 15 residues. The ends were cut back, 0 bases at V and 3 bases at J, with 10 bases in the middle. This clonotype was counted ten times or more. From RNA transcripts, TCR beta CDR3 regions were amplified. A first-round RT-PCR of the TCR CDR3 used the HTBI primer set. Each CDR3 protein is one row after TCRdb ran MiXCR on the multiplex PCR reads. Of around 300,000 distinct CDR3 sequences listed, roughly a fifth are singletons.

Sequenced material: blood. This sequence originates from a man aged 45-60 years with Graves' ophthalmopathy. The gene calls are TRBV3-1 and TRBJ2-3; the D is unclear. The CDR3 nucleotides read TGTGCCAGCAGCCAAGATCCGAGTCGAACAGATACGCAGTATTTT. The encoded protein is CASSQDPSRTDTQYF.